The clone carrying this T cell receptor (beta chain) was counted between two and nine times. Its antigen is unidentified. Indicated time point: healthy volunteer bleed at 6 weeks. The authors' total RNA extraction used unfractionated whole blood. The library tagged individual cDNA molecules with unique molecular identifiers. In the original analysis: Sequenced samples showed a median of approximately 100,000 TCRs each, with counts running from approximately 21,000 to 630,000. Via MiXCR, TCRdb re-called the RACE reads, giving one row per CDR3 protein. TCRdb, not the original authors, processed these V and J calls. The repertoire holds about 79,000 distinct CDR3 sequences, about 8.7% seen once, with more than 1.5% in the top ten. Germline V gene data show CDR1 as SQVTM and CDR2 as ANQGSEA. This CDR3 comprises 14 residues. J was trimmed by 2 bases and V by 3 bases; bases with no gene match: 4. The data were taken from a study of human T cells and chemical hapten exposure.

Overall study results and limits: Following DPC sensitization, TCRs present above 1 in 1000 frequency showed no change.

This rearrangement joins TRBV29-1 to TRBJ2-5; 9 bases are a match to TRBD1. This clonotype was obtained from a male donor in good health. Some clones in this sample may be carry-over from other donors' samples. The sample was whole blood. The chain's CDR3 is CSVDWTGAQETQYF. The CDR3 bases are TGCAGCGTTGATTGGACAGGGGCGCAAGAGACCCAGTACTTC.